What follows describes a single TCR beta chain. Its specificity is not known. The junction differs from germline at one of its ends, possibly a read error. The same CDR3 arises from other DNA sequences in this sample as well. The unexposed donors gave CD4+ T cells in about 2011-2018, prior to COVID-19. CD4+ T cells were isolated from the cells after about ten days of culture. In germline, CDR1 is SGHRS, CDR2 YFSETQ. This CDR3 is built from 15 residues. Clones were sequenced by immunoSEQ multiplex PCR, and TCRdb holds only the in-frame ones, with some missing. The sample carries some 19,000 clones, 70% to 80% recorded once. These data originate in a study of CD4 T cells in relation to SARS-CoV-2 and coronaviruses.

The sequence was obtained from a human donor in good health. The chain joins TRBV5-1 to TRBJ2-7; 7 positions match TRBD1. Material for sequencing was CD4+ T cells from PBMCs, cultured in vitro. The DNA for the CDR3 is TGTGCCAGCAGTTACGACGGGACAGAGTCCTACGAGCAGTACTTC. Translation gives CASSYDGTESYEQYF.